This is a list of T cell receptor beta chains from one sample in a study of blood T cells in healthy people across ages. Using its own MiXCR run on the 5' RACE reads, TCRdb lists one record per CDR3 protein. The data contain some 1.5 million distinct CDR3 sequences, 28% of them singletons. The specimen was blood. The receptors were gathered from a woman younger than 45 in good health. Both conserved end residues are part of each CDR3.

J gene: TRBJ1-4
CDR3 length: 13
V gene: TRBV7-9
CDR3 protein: CASSLGGDEKLFF

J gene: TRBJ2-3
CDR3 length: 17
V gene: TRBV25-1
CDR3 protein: CASTLPMGQGDADTQYF

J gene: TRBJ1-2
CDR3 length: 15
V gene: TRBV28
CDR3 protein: CASSPEGAGTKGYTF

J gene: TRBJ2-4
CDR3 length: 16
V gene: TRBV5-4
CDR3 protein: CASSPGQGAGKNIQYF

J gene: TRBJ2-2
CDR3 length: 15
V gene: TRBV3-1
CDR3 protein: CASSQLGWNTGELFF

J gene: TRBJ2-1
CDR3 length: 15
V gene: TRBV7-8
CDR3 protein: CASSWGTGRYNEQFF

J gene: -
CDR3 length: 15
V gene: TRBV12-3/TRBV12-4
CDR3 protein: CASRKGTSDHNEQYF

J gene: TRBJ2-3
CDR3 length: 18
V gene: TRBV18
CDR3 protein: CASSPPGLAGGHTDTQYF

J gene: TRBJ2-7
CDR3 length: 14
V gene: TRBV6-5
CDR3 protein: CASSCSTGAYEQYF

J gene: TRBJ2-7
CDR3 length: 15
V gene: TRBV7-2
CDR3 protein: CASSPNSGGHYEQYF